The 22 T cell receptor beta chains below were found in one sample sequenced in a study of identical twins. In TCRdb, the 5' RACE reads were re-called with MiXCR into one record per CDR3 protein. This sample has over 200,000 distinct CDR3 sequences, with 5.5% to 7.5% found just once. The same sample was also studied in work on T cells expressing NK-cell markers.

Source material: CD8+ T cells sorted from blood. The receptor source for this set is a woman between 18 and 30 years old in good health.

This clonotype appeared a few times. The chain uses TRBV6-2 or TRBV6-3 and TRBJ2-1; the match to TRBD2 covers 10 bases. Per the germline V gene, CDR1 is MNHEY and CDR2 is SVGEGT. The V gene end was trimmed by 4 bases and the J gene end by 4 bases; junction bases not matched to a gene: 10. CDR3 length: 17 residues. CDR3: CASSLGPGLARYNEQFF. In DNA form, the CDR3 reads TGTGCCAGCAGTTTAGGGCCGGGACTAGCGAGATACAATGAGCAGTTCTTC.

At least ten counts were recorded for this clonotype. The chain has TRBV7-9 and TRBJ2-7; D is perhaps TRBD2 (6 bases). This CDR3 has 13 residues. V gave up 4 bases and J gave up 3 bases, with 10 bases separating them. In germline, CDR1 is SEHNR, CDR2 FQNEAQ (reference sequence). The CDR3 spells CASSWEDLYEQYF. The CDR3 coding sequence is TGTGCCAGCAGCTGGGAGGACCTCTACGAGCAGTACTTC.

This clonotype was observed a few times. This chain connects TRBV5-5 to TRBJ2-7; 12 bases fit TRBD2. The length of the CDR3 is 15 residues. V dropped 2 bases and J dropped 6; count of bases not matched to a gene: 6. From germline, CDR1 is SGHKS and CDR2 YYEKEE (reference sequence). CDR3 bases: TGTGCCAGCAGCTTCCGACTAGCGGGAGTACCCGAGCAGTACTTC. Amino acid sequence: CASSFRLAGVPEQYF. The full variable domain, completed using reference TRBV5-5 and TRBJ2-7, is DAGVTQSPTHLIKTRGQQVTLRCSPISGHKSVSWYQQVLGQGPQFIFQYYEKEERGRGNFPDRFSARQFPNYSSELNVNALLLGDSALYLCASSFRLAGVPEQYFGPGTRLTVT.

V gene TRBV14 combines with J gene TRBJ2-5; D gene ambiguous. V lost 0 bases and J lost 1, with 12 bases in between. The germline V gene has CDR1 SGHDN and CDR2 FVKESK. This CDR3 spans 16 amino acids. DNA for the CDR3: TGTGCCAGCAGCCAAGACGCTTGGACGGTCCAAGAGACCCAGTACTTC. Encoded protein: CASSQDAWTVQETQYF.

The V and J genes are TRBV12-3 or TRBV12-4 and TRBJ2-1, with D unclear. This CDR3 region has 15 residues. V lost 5 bases, J lost 0 bases, and 11 bases lay in between. CDR3 nucleotide sequence: TGTGCCAGCAGTACTCCCTCGAGCTCCTACAATGAGCAGTTCTTC. Its translation: CASSTPSSSYNEQFF.

Ten or more counts support this clonotype. The chain employs TRBV21-1 and TRBJ2-7; the DNA was not compared with TRBD1, the D call given in the table. TRBV21-1 is flagged as a pseudogene. There are 17 residues in the CDR3. The CDR3 DNA sequence: TGTGCCAGCAGCAACGTTTCCCGGGACAGGGGGCTCTACGAGCAGTACTTC. The encoded protein is CASSNVSRDRGLYEQYF.

This clonotype came up many times. The DNA for the CDR3 is TGTGCCAGCAGCACTGACAGAGCGTCCCCCGGGGCCAACGTCCTGACTTTC. It yields the protein CASSTDRASPGANVLTF. The rearrangement uses TRBV3-1 and TRBJ2-6; D is possibly TRBD1 (5 bases). The length of the CDR3 is 17 residues. The germline V and J ends were trimmed by 5 bases and 4 bases, with 18 bases remaining between them. CDR1 and CDR2 (germline): LGHDT, YNNKEL (reference sequence).

The chain links TRBV7-9 to TRBJ2-3; 9 bases agree with TRBD2. The CDR3 spans 16 residues. V lost 5 bases to trimming and J lost 1 base; unmatched junction nucleotides: 7. Per the germline V gene, CDR1 is SEHNR and CDR2 is FQNEAQ (reference sequence). This CDR3 is CASSVVASGGTDTQYF. The CDR3 nucleotides read TGTGCCAGCAGCGTCGTGGCTAGCGGGGGCACAGATACGCAGTATTTT. The full variable domain, rest sourced from reference TRBV7-9 and TRBJ2-3, is DTGVSQNPRHKITKRGQNVTFRCDPISEHNRLYWYRQTLGQGPEFLTYFQNEAQLEKSRLLSDRFSAERPKGSFSTLEIQRTEQGDSAMYLCASSVVASGGTDTQYFGPGTRLTVL.

This clonotype came up a few times. CDR3 in amino acids: CASSPQGGYEQFF. CDR3 sequence (DNA): TGTGCCAGCAGCCCTCAGGGAGGCTATGAGCAGTTCTTC. The rearrangement joins TRBV9 to TRBJ2-1; TRBD2 is a possible D gene (6 bases). Germline lookup yields CDR1 SGDLS and CDR2 YYNGEE. The CDR3 is 13 amino acids. The ends were cut back, 4 bases at V and 8 bases at J, with 13 bases in the middle.

This clonotype was recorded at least ten times. J is TRBJ2-6 and V is TRBV14, with 7 bases fitting TRBD1. V lost 0 bases to trimming and J lost 4 bases; unmatched junction nucleotides: 15. The CDR3 totals 20 residues. Germline V CDR1 and CDR2: SGHDN, FVKESK. DNA of the CDR3: TGTGCCAGCAGCCAAGATGTGCCACAGGGGCACTTGTCCGGGGCCAACGTCCTGACTTTC. It codes for CASSQDVPQGHLSGANVLTF.

The table lists this clonotype with many counts. CDR3: CSAPMGPGGQPQHF. Here the CDR3 DNA reads TGCAGTGCTCCTATGGGTCCGGGGGGCCAGCCCCAGCATTTT. The chain is built from TRBV20-1 and TRBJ1-5; TRBD1 might be the D (6 bases). Germline values: CDR1 DFQATT, CDR2 SNEGSKA (reference sequence). This CDR3 is 14 amino acids long. V shed 5 bases and J shed 7 bases, with 18 bases lying between them.

The rearrangement joins TRBV7-9 to TRBJ1-2; D uncertain. Between the trimmed V and J ends, which lost 5 bases and 4 bases, there was a span of 14 bases. Per germline, CDR1 SEHNR and CDR2 FQNEAQ (reference sequence). The CDR3 covers 14 residues. CDR3 sequence reads: CASSTGRGFYGYTF. The CDR3 DNA follows: TGTGCCAGCAGCACTGGGCGCGGATTCTATGGCTACACCTTC.

This clonotype occurred many times. The chain is built from TRBV11-2 and TRBJ2-1; 12 bases match TRBD2. V was pared by 1 base and J by 9 bases, with 4 bases of the junction left unmatched. CDR3 length: 15 amino acids. The germline V gene encodes CDR1 SGHAT and CDR2 FQNNGV. CDR3 region: CASSLGLAGGAEQFF. Written as DNA, the CDR3 is TGTGCCAGCAGCTTAGGGCTAGCGGGAGGGGCTGAGCAGTTCTTC.

This clonotype has just a few counts. The chain carries TRBV4-1 and TRBJ2-7, with D maybe TRBD2 (5 bases). Germline CDR1 MGHRA, CDR2 YSYEKL. V was clipped by 3 bases and J by 6 bases, with 15 bases between them. The CDR3 contains 14 residues. The CDR3 region is CASSQMIEGFEQYF. Here the CDR3 DNA reads TGCGCCAGCAGCCAGATGATAGAGGGTTTCGAGCAGTACTTC.

This clonotype has a handful of counts. The genes are TRBV12-3 or TRBV12-4 and TRBJ2-1, with 9 bases matching TRBD2. Trimming at V came to 3 bases and at J to 2 bases, leaving 11 bases not matched to a gene. This CDR3 contains 18 residues. CDR3 amino acids: CASSFPAGGESAYNEQFF. CDR3 sequence (DNA): TGTGCCAGCAGTTTCCCAGCGGGAGGAGAGAGCGCCTACAATGAGCAGTTCTTC.

This clonotype showed up just once. The J gene is TRBJ2-7, the V gene TRBV3-1, with 9 bases aligning to TRBD1. The V segment lost 4 bases and the J segment 3 bases; nucleotides outside the gene matches: 4. CDR1 LGHDT and CDR2 YNNKEL come from the germline V gene (reference sequence). The CDR3 is made up of 14 amino acids. The CDR3 coding sequence is TGTGCCAGCAGCCTCCGACAGGGGGTCTACGAGCAGTACTTC. As protein: CASSLRQGVYEQYF.

This clonotype was observed many times. The V gene is TRBV4-3, the J gene TRBJ2-2, with 7 bases that match TRBD2. CDR1 is LGHNA and CDR2 is YSLEER in the germline V gene. This CDR3 has 16 amino acids. The junction had 9 bases not matched to a gene; V was cut back by 2 bases and J by 6 bases. CDR3 sequence: CASSQSGGSSPGELFF. DNA for the CDR3: TGCGCCAGCAGCCAATCCGGCGGGAGCTCACCCGGGGAGCTGTTTTTT.

The chain has TRBV6-2 or TRBV6-3 and TRBJ2-6; D gene uncertain. V lost 4 bases, J lost 2 bases, and 3 bases lay in between. The CDR3 loop spans 13 amino acids. Germline CDR1 is MNHEY and CDR2 is SVGEGT. The DNA for the CDR3 is TGTGCCAGCAGTTGGGCTGGGGCCAACGTCCTGACTTTC. Protein sequence: CASSWAGANVLTF.

This clonotype came up many times. The chain couples TRBV2 to TRBJ1-2; D call uncertain. The CDR3 length is 8 residues. CDR1 SNHLY and CDR2 FYNNEI come from the germline V gene. The V and J ends lost 4 bases and 9 bases respectively, with 0 bases between them. The CDR3 here is CASSGYTF. The CDR3 DNA is TGTGCCAGCAGTGGCTACACCTTC. Full variable domain (missing parts from reference TRBV2 and TRBJ1-2): EPEVTQTPSHQVTQMGQEVILRCVPISNHLYFYWYRQILGQKVEFLVSFYNNEISEKSEIFDDQFSVERPDGSNFTLKIRSTKLEDSAMYFCASSGYTFGSGTRLTVV.

The chain carries TRBV5-1 and TRBJ1-2, with 7 bases fitting TRBD1. V lost 0 bases to trimming and J lost 3 bases; unmatched junction nucleotides: 2. CDR1 is SGHRS and CDR2 is YFSETQ in the germline V gene. The CDR3 has 14 amino acids. The CDR3 protein is CASSLGQGYYGYTF. CDR3 nucleotide sequence: TGCGCCAGCAGCTTGGGACAGGGATACTATGGCTACACCTTC.

The gene calls are TRBV6-1 and TRBJ1-2, with D maybe TRBD1 (5 bases). The V gene lost 3 bases and the J gene lost 6 bases, with 8 bases spanning the gap. The CDR3 runs 12 residues. Germline values: CDR1 MNHNS, CDR2 SASEGT. The CDR3 region has the DNA TGTGCCAGCAGTGAGATGACAGATGGCTACACCTTC. Translated: CASSEMTDGYTF.

This clonotype was picked up many times. The gene calls are TRBV5-1 and TRBJ2-7, with D tentatively TRBD2 (5 bases). The CDR3 covers 14 residues. The V end was cut by 4 bases, the J end by 5 bases, with 16 bases between. CDR1 and CDR2 (germline): SGHRS, YFSETQ. The CDR3 region is CASSPGSGTHEQYF. The CDR3, as DNA: TGCGCCAGCAGCCCCGGAAGCGGAACCCACGAGCAGTACTTC.